Listed below are T cell receptor beta chains from one sample, sequenced in a study of type 1 and type 2 diabetes patients. MiXCR, applied by TCRdb to the multiplex PCR reads, yields one record per CDR3 protein. The top ten hold around 15% of the sample, which has under 300,000 distinct CDR3 sequences, roughly 44% seen once. The sequenced sample consisted of peripheral blood mononuclear cells (PBMCs). The receptor set was obtained from a man aged 18 to 35 with type 2 diabetes. Both conserved end residues are trimmed from each CDR3.

j_call: TRBJ1-4
v_call: TRBV2
cdr3_aa: ASKRVRINEKLF

j_call: TRBJ2-2
v_call: TRBV12-3/TRBV12-4
cdr3_aa: ASSFSNWHTGELF

j_call: TRBJ2-1
v_call: TRBV19
cdr3_aa: ASSIEGEGMEF

j_call: TRBJ2-3
v_call: TRBV7-3
cdr3_aa: ASSSGLAGSTDTQY

j_call: TRBJ2-5
v_call: TRBV2
cdr3_aa: ASSDLRALETQY

j_call: TRBJ2-7
v_call: TRBV20-1
cdr3_aa: SARRQGYEQY

j_call: TRBJ2-7
v_call: TRBV29-1
cdr3_aa: SVTDRDRGYEQY

j_call: TRBJ2-5
v_call: TRBV7-8
cdr3_aa: ASSFSSPGETQY

j_call: TRBJ2-6
v_call: TRBV20-1
cdr3_aa: SARYPGGLGTGANVLT

j_call: TRBJ2-7
v_call: TRBV2
cdr3_aa: ASSPGQVRDEQY

j_call: TRBJ1-2
v_call: TRBV5-1
cdr3_aa: ASSPPGSSAYGYT

j_call: TRBJ1-2
v_call: TRBV28
cdr3_aa: ASKIDGNYGYT

j_call: TRBJ2-2
v_call: TRBV30
cdr3_aa: AWSVPGGRTGELF

j_call: TRBJ2-7
v_call: TRBV7-2
cdr3_aa: AGSLGQGYEQY

j_call: TRBJ1-1
v_call: TRBV2
cdr3_aa: ASRPRTEAF

j_call: TRBJ2-7
v_call: TRBV11-3
cdr3_aa: ASSLDGTPYQEQY

j_call: TRBJ1-1
v_call: TRBV7-9
cdr3_aa: ASSVFKQGRDTEAF

j_call: TRBJ2-1
v_call: TRBV10-3
cdr3_aa: AISDASVLYNEQF

j_call: TRBJ2-2
v_call: TRBV7-8
cdr3_aa: ASSLPVIPGQSTGELF

j_call: TRBJ1-5
v_call: TRBV5-1
cdr3_aa: ASSLDGRNQPQH

j_call: TRBJ1-5
v_call: TRBV20-1
cdr3_aa: SAGTGNSNQPQH

j_call: TRBJ1-1
v_call: TRBV2
cdr3_aa: ASSADSPEAF

j_call: TRBJ2-7
v_call: TRBV19
cdr3_aa: ASSTPTRTYEQY

j_call: TRBJ2-5
v_call: TRBV18
cdr3_aa: ASLESREVGETQY

j_call: TRBJ2-7
v_call: TRBV20-1
cdr3_aa: GTMVRHANEQY

j_call: -
v_call: TRBV11-2
cdr3_aa: ASTNRGLEVEQY